One and the same sample provided the 8 T cell receptor beta chains below, sequenced in a study of blood T cell repertoires in COVID-19. Profiled with immunoSEQ multiplex PCR; TCRdb holds only in-frame clones, not every one. This table has about 16,000 clones, roughly 82% appearing once. The specimen sequenced was peripheral blood. The receptors were sampled from a man aged 80 or over with active COVID-19.

The J gene is TRBJ2-2, the V gene TRBV24-1, with TRBD2 matching 12 bases. Trimming at V came to 7 bases and at J to 0 bases, leaving 8 bases not matched to a gene. CDR3 length equals 18 residues. The germline CDR1 and CDR2 sequences are KGHDR and SFDVKD. This CDR3 is CATSDPSGRAANTGELFF. CDR3 DNA sequence: TGTGCCACCAGCGACCCTAGCGGGAGGGCCGCGAACACCGGGGAGCTGTTTTTT.

This clone was observed a single time. The chain employs TRBV5-1 and TRBJ2-2; 13 nucleotides align to TRBD2. V was pared by 5 bases and J by 7 bases, with 5 bases of the junction left unmatched. Germline V gene sequence: CDR1 SGHRS, CDR2 YFSETQ. This CDR3 is built from 15 residues. In DNA, the CDR3 is TGCGCCAGCAGTACTAGCGGGAGGGCCATCGGGGAGCTGTTTTTT. Protein: CASSTSGRAIGELFF.

V is TRBV28 and J is TRBJ2-7; weak D call: TRBD1 (6 bases). Deletions cut 5 bases from V and 5 bases from J, with 28 bases between. The CDR3 has 18 residues. CDR1 is MDHEN and CDR2 is SYDVKM in the germline V gene. The CDR3, as DNA: TGTGCCAGCAGTCGCTTCCGGGACATGATACCCAGCGAGGACGAGCAGTACTTC. This codes for CASSRFRDMIPSEDEQYF. The full variable domain, rest sourced from reference TRBV28 and TRBJ2-7, is DVKVTQSSRYLVKRTGEKVFLECVQDMDHENMFWYRQDPGLGLRLIYFSYDVKMKEKGDIPEGYSVSREKKERFSLILESASTNQTSMYLCASSRFRDMIPSEDEQYFGPGTRLTVT.

V is TRBV9 and J is TRBJ1-2; perhaps TRBD1 as D (6 bases). The length of the CDR3 is 14 residues. Germline lookup yields CDR1 SGDLS and CDR2 YYNGEE. Between the trimmed V and J ends, which lost 4 bases and 4 bases, there was a span of 14 bases. The CDR3 protein is CASSPSDRGYGYTF. The CDR3 coding sequence is TGTGCCAGCAGCCCCTCGGACAGAGGCTATGGCTACACCTTC.

The rearrangement links TRBV5-4 to TRBJ2-3; tentative D call: TRBD2 (7 bases). This CDR3 has 18 residues. V lost 4 bases and J lost 0, with 21 bases in between. Germline loops: CDR1 SGHNT, CDR2 YYREEE (reference sequence). The DNA for the CDR3 is TGTGCCAGCAGCCCGGGAGGCGGACAGTTCGCGAGCACAGATACGCAGTATTTT. It codes for CASSPGGGQFASTDTQYF.

This rearrangement joins TRBV19 to TRBJ2-3; the D gene is possibly TRBD2 (5 bases). CDR3 length: 18 amino acids. Per germline, CDR1 LNHDA and CDR2 SQIVND (reference sequence). V was trimmed by 3 bases and J by 0 bases, leaving 19 bases between them. The CDR3 is CASSIEGRRSISTDTQYF. The CDR3 DNA reads as TGTGCCAGTAGTATCGAGGGCAGAAGGTCTATTAGCACAGATACGCAGTATTTT.

This clone was picked up a small number of times. The chain has TRBV6-1 and TRBJ1-1, with 7 bases aligning to TRBD1. V gave up 0 bases and J gave up 6 bases; unmatched junction bases: 1. This CDR3 region has 13 residues. Germline CDR1 is MNHNS and CDR2 is SASEGT. As DNA, the CDR3 is TGTGCCAGCAGTGAAGCACAGGGGTCTGAAGCTTTCTTT. Residues: CASSEAQGSEAFF.

The genes are TRBV11-2 and TRBJ1-3; D is unresolved. There are 16 residues in the CDR3. CDR1 and CDR2 from the germline V gene are SGHAT and FQNNGV. V lost 4 bases to trimming and J lost 0 bases, with 13 bases between them. CDR3: CASSSRLAVSGNTIYF. CDR3 DNA sequence: TGTGCCAGCAGCTCCCGACTGGCGGTCTCTGGAAACACCATATATTTT.